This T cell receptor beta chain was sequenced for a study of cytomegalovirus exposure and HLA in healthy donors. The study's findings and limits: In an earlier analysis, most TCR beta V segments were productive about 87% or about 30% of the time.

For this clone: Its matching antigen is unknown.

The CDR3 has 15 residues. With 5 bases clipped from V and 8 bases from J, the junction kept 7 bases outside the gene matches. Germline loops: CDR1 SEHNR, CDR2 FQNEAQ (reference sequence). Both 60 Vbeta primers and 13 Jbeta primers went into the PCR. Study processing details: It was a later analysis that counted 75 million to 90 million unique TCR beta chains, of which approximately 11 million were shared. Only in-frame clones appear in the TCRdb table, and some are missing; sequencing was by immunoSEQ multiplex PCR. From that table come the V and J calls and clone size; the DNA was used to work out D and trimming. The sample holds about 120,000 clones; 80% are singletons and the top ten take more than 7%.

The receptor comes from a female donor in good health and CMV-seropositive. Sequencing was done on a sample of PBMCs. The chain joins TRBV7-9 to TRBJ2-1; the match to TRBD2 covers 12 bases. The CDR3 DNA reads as TGTGCCAGCAGCGCTAGCGGGGGGGCGCTCTATGAGCAGTTCTTC. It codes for CASSASGGALYEQFF.